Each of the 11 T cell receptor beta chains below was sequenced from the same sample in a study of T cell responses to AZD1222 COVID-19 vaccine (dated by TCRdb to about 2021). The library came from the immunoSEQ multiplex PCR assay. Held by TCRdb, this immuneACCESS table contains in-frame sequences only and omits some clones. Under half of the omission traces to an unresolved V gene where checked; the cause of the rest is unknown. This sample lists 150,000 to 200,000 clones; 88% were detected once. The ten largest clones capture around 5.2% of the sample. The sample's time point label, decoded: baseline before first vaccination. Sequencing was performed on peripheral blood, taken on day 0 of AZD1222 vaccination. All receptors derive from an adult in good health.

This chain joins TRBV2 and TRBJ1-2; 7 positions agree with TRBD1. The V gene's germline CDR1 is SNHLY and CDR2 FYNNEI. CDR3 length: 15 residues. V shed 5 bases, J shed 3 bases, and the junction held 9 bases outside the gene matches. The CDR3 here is CASSPTGVGDYGYTF. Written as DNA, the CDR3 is TGTGCCAGCAGTCCTACAGGGGTTGGTGACTATGGCTACACCTTC.

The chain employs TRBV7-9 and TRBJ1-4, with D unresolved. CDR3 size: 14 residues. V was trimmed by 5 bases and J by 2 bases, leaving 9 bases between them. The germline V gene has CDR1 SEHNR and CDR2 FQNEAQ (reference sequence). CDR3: CASSPRGTNEKLFF. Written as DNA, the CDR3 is TGTGCCAGCAGCCCTAGAGGGACTAATGAAAAACTGTTTTTT.

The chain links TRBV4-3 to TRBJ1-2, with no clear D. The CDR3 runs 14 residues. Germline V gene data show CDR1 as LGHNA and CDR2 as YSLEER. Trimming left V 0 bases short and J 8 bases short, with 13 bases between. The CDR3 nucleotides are TGCGCCAGCAGCCAAGACGACGGGAGGGAAGGCTACACCTTC. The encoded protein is CASSQDDGREGYTF.

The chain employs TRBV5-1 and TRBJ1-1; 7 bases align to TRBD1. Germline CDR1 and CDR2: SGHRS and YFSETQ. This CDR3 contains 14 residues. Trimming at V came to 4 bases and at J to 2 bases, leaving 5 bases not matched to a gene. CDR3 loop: CASSRGQPNTEAFF. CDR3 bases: TGCGCCAGCAGCCGGGGACAGCCTAACACTGAAGCTTTCTTT.

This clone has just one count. The CDR3 DNA is TGTGCCACCATGTTTGGATTTCAGGGTTGCAATCAGCCCCAGCATTTT. Translated, it gives CATMFGFQGCNQPQHF. The gene calls are TRBV24-1 and TRBJ1-5; weak D call: TRBD1 (5 bases). The CDR3 contains 16 residues. The ends were cut back, 8 bases at V and 2 bases at J, with 18 bases in the middle. Germline lookup yields CDR1 KGHDR and CDR2 SFDVKD.

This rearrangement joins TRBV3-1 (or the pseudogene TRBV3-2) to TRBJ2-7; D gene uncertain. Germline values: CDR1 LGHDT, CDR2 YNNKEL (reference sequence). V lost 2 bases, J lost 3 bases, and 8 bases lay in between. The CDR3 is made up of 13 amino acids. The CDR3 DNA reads TGTGCCAGCAGCCAACTAGGCGGCTACGAGCAGTACTTC. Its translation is CASSQLGGYEQYF.

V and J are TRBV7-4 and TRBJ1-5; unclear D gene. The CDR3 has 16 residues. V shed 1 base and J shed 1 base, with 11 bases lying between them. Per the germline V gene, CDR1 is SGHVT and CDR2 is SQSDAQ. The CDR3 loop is CASSLGLGASNQPQHF. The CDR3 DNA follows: TGTGCCAGCAGCTTAGGTCTCGGCGCGAGCAATCAGCCCCAGCATTTT.

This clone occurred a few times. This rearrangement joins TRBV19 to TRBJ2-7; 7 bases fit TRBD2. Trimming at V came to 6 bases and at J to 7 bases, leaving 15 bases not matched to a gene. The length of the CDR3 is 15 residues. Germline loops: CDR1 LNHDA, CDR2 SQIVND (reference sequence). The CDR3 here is CASSPGRGSGKEQYF. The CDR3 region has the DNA TGTGCCAGTAGCCCGGGCCGGGGGAGCGGGAAAGAGCAGTACTTC.

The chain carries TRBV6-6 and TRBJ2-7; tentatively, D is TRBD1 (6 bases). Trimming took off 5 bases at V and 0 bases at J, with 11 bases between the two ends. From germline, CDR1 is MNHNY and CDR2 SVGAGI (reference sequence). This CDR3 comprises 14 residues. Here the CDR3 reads CASSGQSTSYEQYF. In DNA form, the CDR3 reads TGTGCCAGCAGTGGACAGTCTACCTCCTACGAGCAGTACTTC.

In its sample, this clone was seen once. Here the CDR3 reads CASSVSGTSGPRSDTQYF. CDR3 bases: TGCGCCAGCAGCGTTTCCGGGACTAGCGGGCCTAGGTCGGATACGCAGTATTTT. V gene TRBV5-1 combines with J gene TRBJ2-3; 12 bases align to TRBD2. This CDR3 has 18 residues. Germline lookup yields CDR1 SGHRS and CDR2 YFSETQ. V lost 4 bases, J lost 6 bases, and 15 bases stayed unmatched.

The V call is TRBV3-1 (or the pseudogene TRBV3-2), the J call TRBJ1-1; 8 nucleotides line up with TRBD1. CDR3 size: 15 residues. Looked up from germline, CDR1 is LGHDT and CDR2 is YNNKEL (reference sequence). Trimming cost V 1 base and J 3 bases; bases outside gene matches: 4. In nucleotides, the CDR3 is TGTGCCAGCAGCCAAGGACAGGGGTGGGACACTGAAGCTTTCTTT. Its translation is CASSQGQGWDTEAFF.